Each of the 4 T cell receptor beta chains below was sequenced from the same sample in a study of regulatory T cells in long-lasting Graves disease. Arm-PCR of CDR3 regions with iRepertoire HTBI primers generated TCR beta libraries. TCRdb recomputed calls from the multiplex PCR reads with MiXCR, one row per CDR3 protein. The table records 650,000 to 700,000 distinct CDR3 sequences, around 30% of them present only once. Time point denoted: persistent/refractory GD, antithyroid drugs over 5 years with positive TRAb. Preparation of the TCR library used RNA extracted from PBMCs. Sequenced material: peripheral blood mononuclear cells (PBMCs), taken when the disease was refractory, from a patient treated with antithyroid drugs. The receptors stem from a female donor with Graves disease.

This clonotype occurred a few times. This chain uses TRBV7-9 with TRBJ2-7; perhaps TRBD1 as D (5 bases). CDR3 length equals 15 residues. CDR1 SEHNR and CDR2 FQNEAQ come from the germline V gene (reference sequence). V was cut by 5 bases and J by 2 bases, with 16 bases left in between. This CDR3 is CASSPLGQVTYEQYF. CDR3 sequence (DNA): TGTGCCAGCAGCCCTCTGGGGCAGGTCACCTACGAGCAGTACTTC. The whole variable domain, filled in from reference TRBV7-9 and TRBJ2-7, reads DTGVSQNPRHKITKRGQNVTFRCDPISEHNRLYWYRQTLGQGPEFLTYFQNEAQLEKSRLLSDRFSAERPKGSFSTLEIQRTEQGDSAMYLCASSPLGQVTYEQYFGPGTRLTVT.

A few counts support this clonotype. The chain carries TRBV11-2 and TRBJ2-7; no reliable D call. There are 14 residues in the CDR3. Germline V gives CDR1 SGHAT, CDR2 FQNNGV. V lost 0 bases and J lost 1, with 7 bases in between. The DNA of the CDR3 is TGTGCCAGCAGCTTAGAAGTCGGATCCTACGAGCAGTACTTC. Amino acid sequence: CASSLEVGSYEQYF.

The CDR3 sequence is CASTPWGGNNQPQHF. The CDR3 nucleotides read TGTGCCAGCACCCCATGGGGGGGAAACAATCAGCCCCAGCATTTT. The V gene is TRBV6-1, the J gene TRBJ1-5, with a tentative D call TRBD1 (5 bases). Deletions cut 7 bases from V and 3 bases from J, with 16 bases between. CDR1 MNHNS and CDR2 SASEGT come from the germline V gene. This CDR3 region has 15 residues.

This clonotype was picked up many times. This sequence joins TRBV12-3 or TRBV12-4 and TRBJ1-2; unclear D gene. V was pared by 5 bases and J by 6 bases, with 10 bases between. The CDR3 contains 12 residues. The CDR3 bases are TGTGCCAGCAGTCCGACCCGGGATGGCTACACCTTC. It is translated as CASSPTRDGYTF.